This T cell receptor (beta chain) was profiled in a study of T cell changes during pregnancy in multiple sclerosis. Assay: immunoSEQ multiplex PCR; the TCRdb copy retains only in-frame clones and omits some. Of tens of thousands of clones listed, 90% to 95% are singletons. Specimen: peripheral blood, collected in the second trimester of pregnancy. This TCR was recovered from a female donor in good health, enrolled as a control in a pregnancy study.

CDR3 region: CASSHLESGASTDTQYF. As DNA, the CDR3 is TGTGCCAGCAGCCACTTGGAAAGCGGGGCGAGCACAGATACGCAGTATTTT. J is TRBJ2-3 and V is TRBV11-2, with 7 bases lining up with TRBD2. Trimming removed 5 bases from V and 0 bases from J; junction bases left unmatched: 11. This CDR3 comprises 17 residues. Per germline, CDR1 SGHAT and CDR2 FQNNGV.